This TCR beta chain comes out of a study of T cells after yellow fever vaccination. About the study: Fractions of low cell number were prepared using SMART-Seq v4 Ultra Low Input.

The study's findings and limits: Once the booster was given, most primary-vaccination clones reappeared, at about 96% for CD4 and over 85% for CD8. Although the secondary response was weaker, it peaked faster, at day 5 versus 15.

Template-switching 5'RACE yielded the TCR cDNA; a universal primer site and UMIs were added in the process. MiXCR, applied by TCRdb to the 5' RACE reads, yields one record per CDR3 protein. The table has tens of thousands of distinct CDR3 sequences, about 6.6% seen once. Germline-derived CDR1 and CDR2 are LGHNA and YNFKEQ. The CDR3 loop spans 14 amino acids. V shed 5 bases and J 5 bases; nucleotides not matched to a gene: 2. The sample here was CD8+ T cells not binding an NS4B(214-222) dextramer, sorted from PBMCs, taken about 41 days after the first yellow fever vaccination. The clonotype was recovered from a man younger than 30 who received the YFV17D yellow fever vaccine. The gene calls are TRBV4-2 and TRBJ2-7, with 14 bases matching TRBD2. The CDR3 loop is CASSLGLAGDEQYF. The CDR3 DNA sequence: TGTGCCAGCAGCTTGGGACTAGCGGGAGACGAGCAGTACTTC.